Each of the 9 T cell receptor beta chains below was sequenced from the same sample in a study of long-term antiretroviral therapy in people with HIV. At the survey level, the v3.0 immunoSEQ assay was run. Only in-frame clones appear in the TCRdb table, and some are missing; sequencing was by immunoSEQ multiplex PCR. The repertoire holds some 48,000 clones, with about 80% as singletons. Sample: unsorted PBMCs, taken 0.8 years after starting antiretroviral therapy. These TCRs come from a woman younger than 30 with HIV.

V usage is TRBV6-5 and J usage is TRBJ1-1; the match to TRBD1 covers 7 bases. The CDR3 loop spans 13 amino acids. V was clipped by 7 bases and J by 0 bases; unmatched bases: 2. Germline loops: CDR1 MNHEY, CDR2 SVGAGI. For the CDR3, the DNA is TGTGCCAGCAAAGGGACAGTGAACACTGAAGCTTTCTTT. As protein: CASKGTVNTEAFF.

The rearrangement joins TRBV10-3 to TRBJ2-3; D could derive from TRBD1 or TRBD2 (5 bases each). The germline gives CDR1 ENHRY, CDR2 SYGVKD. V was cut by 8 bases and J by 5 bases, with 14 bases left in between. The CDR3 length is 13 residues. In DNA, the CDR3 is TGTGCCATCGCAGGGTCTGGGGGAGATACGCAGTATTTT. Translation: CAIAGSGGDTQYF.

The genes are TRBV6-4 and TRBJ2-3, with TRBD2 matching 7 bases. Trimming cost V 8 bases and J 2 bases; bases outside gene matches: 4. Germline assignment: CDR1 MRHNA and CDR2 SNTAGT. The CDR3 loop spans 13 amino acids. In DNA, the CDR3 is TGTGCCAGCTCCCGGGAGGCCACAGATACGCAGTATTTT. Residues: CASSREATDTQYF.

This chain uses TRBV28 with TRBJ2-3; the D is unclear. V lost 3 bases, J lost 4 bases, and 2 bases lay in between. Germline V gives CDR1 MDHEN, CDR2 SYDVKM. This CDR3 region has 11 residues. The CDR3 spells CASSLSDTQYF. In DNA, the CDR3 is TGTGCCAGCAGTTTGTCAGATACGCAGTATTTT.

The J gene is TRBJ2-7, the V gene TRBV28; TRBD2 matches 8 bases. Germline CDR1 reads MDHEN; CDR2 reads SYDVKM. The ends lost 6 bases at V and 3 bases at J; junction bases unmatched: 10. The CDR3 totals 15 residues. CDR3 nucleotide sequence: TGTGCCAGCAGCACGTTGTCCAGCGGGAGCTACGAGCAGTACTTC. Encoded protein: CASSTLSSGSYEQYF. Using reference TRBV28 and TRBJ2-7 for the parts outside the CDR3, the full variable domain is DVKVTQSSRYLVKRTGEKVFLECVQDMDHENMFWYRQDPGLGLRLIYFSYDVKMKEKGDIPEGYSVSREKKERFSLILESASTNQTSMYLCASSTLSSGSYEQYFGPGTRLTVT.

CDR3 sequence reads: CASSLGYDEQFF. The CDR3 DNA follows: TGTGCCAGCAGCTTAGGATACGATGAGCAGTTCTTC. This chain connects TRBV7-8 to TRBJ2-1; D is ambiguous. The CDR3 sequence is 12 residues long. V was cut by 1 base and J by 8 bases, with 6 bases left in between. Germline V lookup: CDR1 SGHVS, CDR2 FQNEAQ. The full variable domain, completed using reference TRBV7-8 and TRBJ2-1, is GAGVSQSPRYKVAKRGQDVALRCDPISGHVSLFWYQQALGQGPEFLTYFQNEAQLDKSGLPSDRFFAERPEGSVSTLKIQRTQQEDSAVYLCASSLGYDEQFFGPGTRLTVL.

This clone has more than one count but fewer than ten. V and J are TRBV27 and TRBJ2-5; 7 bases fit TRBD2. V lost 6 bases to trimming and J lost 4 bases; unmatched junction nucleotides: 11. The CDR3 sequence is 15 residues long. Germline loops: CDR1 MNHEY, CDR2 SMNVEV (reference sequence). The CDR3 sequence is CASSPDGGSRETQYF. DNA for the CDR3: TGTGCCAGCAGCCCCGACGGCGGGAGCCGAGAGACCCAGTACTTC.

The V and J genes are TRBV5-4 and TRBJ2-5; D is uncertain. The CDR3 has 14 amino acids. Per germline, CDR1 SGHNT and CDR2 YYREEE (reference sequence). Trimming left V 1 base short and J 2 bases short, with 9 bases between. CDR3 amino acids: CASSLFQPQETQYF. CDR3 in DNA: TGTGCCAGCAGCTTGTTTCAGCCGCAAGAGACCCAGTACTTC.

V is TRBV7-8 and J is TRBJ2-6; 7 bases agree with TRBD1. The germline V gene has CDR1 SGHVS and CDR2 FQNEAQ. The CDR3 is 14 amino acids. Trimming cost V 8 bases and J 3 bases; bases outside gene matches: 4. CDR3 amino acids: CASYRGYGANVLTF. The CDR3 region has the DNA TGTGCCAGCTACAGGGGTTATGGGGCCAACGTCCTGACTTTC.